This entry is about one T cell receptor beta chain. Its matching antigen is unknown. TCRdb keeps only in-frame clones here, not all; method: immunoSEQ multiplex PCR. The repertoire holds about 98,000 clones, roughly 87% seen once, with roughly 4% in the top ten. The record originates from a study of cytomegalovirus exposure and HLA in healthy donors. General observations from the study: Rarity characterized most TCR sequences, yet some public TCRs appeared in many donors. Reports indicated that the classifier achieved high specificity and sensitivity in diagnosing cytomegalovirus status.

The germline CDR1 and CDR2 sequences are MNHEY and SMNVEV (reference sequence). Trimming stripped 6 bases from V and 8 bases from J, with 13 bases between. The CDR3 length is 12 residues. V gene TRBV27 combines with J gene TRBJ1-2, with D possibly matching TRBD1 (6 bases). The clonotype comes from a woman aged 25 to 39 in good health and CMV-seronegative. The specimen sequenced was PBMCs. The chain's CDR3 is CASSGGLWGYTF. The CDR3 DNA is TGTGCCAGCAGCGGGGGGCTATGGGGCTACACCTTC.